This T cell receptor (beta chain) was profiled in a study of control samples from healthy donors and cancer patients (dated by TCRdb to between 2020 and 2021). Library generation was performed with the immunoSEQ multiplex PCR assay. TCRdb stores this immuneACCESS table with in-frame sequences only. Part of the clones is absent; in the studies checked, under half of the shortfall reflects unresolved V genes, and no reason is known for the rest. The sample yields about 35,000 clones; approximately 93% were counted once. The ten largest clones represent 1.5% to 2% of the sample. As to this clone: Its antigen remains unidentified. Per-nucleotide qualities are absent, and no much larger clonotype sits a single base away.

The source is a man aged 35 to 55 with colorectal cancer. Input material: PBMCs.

The sequenced DNA is TGCGCCAGCAGCCAAGACAGCGCGACGGGTTACAATGAGCAGTTCTTC. Its amino acids are CASSQDSATGYNEQFF. The chain is encoded by TRBV4-3 joined to TRBJ2-1, with the identity of the D gene unclear. The CDR3, from cysteine to phenylalanine, totals 16 residues. The kept DNA is CDR3 alone, 48 bases in frame from the first base. Reading the germline V gene gives CDR1 LGHNA and CDR2 YSLEER. The junction shows trimming of 0 bases on V and 4 bases on J, plus 13 bases between the germline ends.